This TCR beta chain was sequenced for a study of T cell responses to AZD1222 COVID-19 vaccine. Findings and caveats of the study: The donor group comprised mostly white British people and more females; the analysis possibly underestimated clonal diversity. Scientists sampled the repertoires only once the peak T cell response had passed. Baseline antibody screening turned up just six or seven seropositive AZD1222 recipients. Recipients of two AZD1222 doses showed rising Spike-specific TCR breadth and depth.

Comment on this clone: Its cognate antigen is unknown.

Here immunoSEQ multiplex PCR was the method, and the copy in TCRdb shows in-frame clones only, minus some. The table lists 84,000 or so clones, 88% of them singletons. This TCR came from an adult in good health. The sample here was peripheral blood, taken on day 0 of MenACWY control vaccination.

CDR3: CASSIARDRVQETQYF. The DNA for the CDR3 is TGTGCCAGTAGTATAGCCCGGGACAGGGTTCAAGAGACCCAGTACTTC. The rearrangement joins TRBV19 to TRBJ2-5; 9 bases match TRBD1. This CDR3 is 16 amino acids long. V was pared by 1 base and J by 2 bases, with 5 bases of the junction left unmatched. Per the germline V gene, CDR1 is LNHDA and CDR2 is SQIVND (reference sequence).